This TCR beta chain derives from a study of T cells expressing NK-cell markers (dated by TCRdb to the early 2020s). Context from the whole study: In sorted CD3+CD56+NKG2C+, CD3+CD56+NKG2C- and CD3+CD56-NKG2C+ T-cell subsets from several donors, TCR beta-chain repertoires were profiled. The study sequenced eight donors, all healthy volunteers chosen at random: three men and five women. Among the eight sequenced donors, seven were HCMV-seropositive and one was HCMV-seronegative. Sequencing of the libraries produced 2 x 150 bp reads on Illumina HiSeq 2000/2500, MiSeq or NextSeq. General study outcomes and caveats: It remained unclear whether the expanded NKG2C-expressing T cell clones were specific for HCMV antigens. Those dominant clonotypes were again the most abundant among CD3+CD56-NKG2C+ cells in a few donors, at about 25-60.1%. For six donors, the dominant CD3+CD56+NKG2C+ clonotypes were among the top 10 CD8+ clonotypes and accounted for about 1.0-7.5% of CD8+ T cells.

Details on this clonotype: Its antigen is unknown.

The CDR3 holds 15 amino acids from the cysteine to the phenylalanine. No DNA is given. Via the germline V gene, CDR1 is MDHEN and CDR2 SYDVKM. Instrument on record: Illumina HiSeq 2000. The TCR beta cDNA libraries were made using 5'RACE template switching, a step that added both a universal primer site and unique molecular identifiers. Synthesis of cDNA was primed from the TCR beta constant segment and was followed by two consecutive PCR amplification steps. Per the source publication's procedure: Reads were demultiplexed and grouped by UMI with MIGEC, and clonotypes were assembled and quantified with MiTCR. Only TCR cDNA sequences supported by at least two reads were kept to exclude erroneous sequences. The tcR package was used for downstream repertoire analysis, with clonotypes matched between fractions based on CDR3 nucleotide sequence plus V segment. VDJmatch was used to annotate antigen specificity against VDJdb, with one amino acid substitution allowed in CDR3. The reads underwent TCRdb reprocessing, giving one record for each CDR3 protein sequence and no DNA. The V and J calls shown here were made by TCRdb, not taken from the authors' results. Per the sample table, the count is 300,000 to 500,000 distinct CDR3 sequences. The ten largest clones take up roughly 10% of the sample.

HCMV serostatus was determined by detecting HCMV-specific IgG in serum with a commercial ELISA kit. Ficoll density gradient centrifugation was used to isolate peripheral blood mononuclear cells from blood. Sequencing input: blood T cells: a sorted CD56 or NKG2C T cell subset, CD4+ or CD8+ T cells, or bulk PBMC T cells (not recorded which). The sequence was collected from a woman aged 50 to 65 in good health. Donor details come from another sample of the same person, matched by shared clones. The rearranged segments are TRBV28 and TRBJ2-1; TCRdb names TRBD1, which stays unverified in the absence of DNA. CDR3 protein: CASTRDRVEYNEQFF.